This T cell receptor beta chain was captured by sequencing in a study of OX40 agonist ivuxolimab in advanced cancers. At the level of the study: Every 2 weeks, patients received ivuxolimab intravenously, dosed at 0.01 to 10 mg/kg. A male proportion of about 80% was recorded, with mean age approximately 57 years and range 23 to 79. Regarding the study as a whole: Dosing at 0.1 to 3.0 mg/kg was accompanied by clonal expansion of CD4+ and CD8+ blood T cells by week 6.

V dropped 0 bases and J dropped 2 bases, with 2 bases sitting between them. CDR1 is SGDLS, CDR2 YYNGEE, per germline. This CDR3 contains 12 residues. Libraries were prepared by immunoSEQ multiplex PCR; TCRdb keeps only in-frame clonotypes and omits some of them. Among 55,000 to 90,000 clones listed, 75% to 90% were seen once. Autoimmune disease history or systemic immunosuppression disqualified patients. Notes on this clone: Its antigen is unknown.

This sequence was found in an adult with an advanced solid tumor such as melanoma, head and neck, liver or kidney cancer. The V call is TRBV9, the J call TRBJ2-5; no definite D call. The sequences come from CD4+ or CD8+ T cells sorted from blood, collected in a trial of the OX40 agonist ivuxolimab. The CDR3 region has the DNA TGTGCCAGCAGCGTAGCACAAGAGACCCAGTACTTC. It is translated as CASSVAQETQYF.